What follows describes a single T cell receptor beta chain. The data were obtained in a study of blood T cell repertoires in COVID-19. As for the study in general: Sites in the United States, Italy and Spain provided acute and convalescent COVID-19 samples. The cDNA or gDNA used as material had been derived from T cells, B-cell-depleted T cells, or PBMCs.

Unmatched junction bases numbered 9, after V lost 9 bases and J lost 8 bases. Germline CDR1 and CDR2: KGHDR and SFDVKD. The CDR3 has 14 amino acids. The table came from immunoSEQ multiplex PCR; TCRdb's copy has only in-frame clones and leaves some out. The table includes approximately 250,000 clones, roughly 88% detected once. Sequencing was performed on peripheral blood. The chain has TRBV24-1 and TRBJ2-1, with 10 bases that match TRBD1. This receptor was identified in a woman older than 75 with COVID-19, enrolled during active disease. The CDR3 DNA follows: TGTGCCACCTCTAGACAGGGGGCTAGCTATGAGCAGTTCTTC. The encoded protein is CATSRQGASYEQFF.